The source of this T cell receptor beta chain is a study of blood T cells in healthy people across ages. PCR was performed a second time for about 7 to 12 cycles using a sample-barcoded 5' primer and a J-beta primer mix. MiXCR, run by TCRdb on the 5' RACE reads, gives a single entry per CDR3 protein. The repertoire holds over a million distinct CDR3 sequences, with 40% to 50% as singletons. The donors, healthy Caucasians from Russia, were aged roughly 6 to 95. The length of the CDR3 is 16 residues. Germline CDR1 is SGHRS and CDR2 is YFSETQ. V lost 4 bases to trimming and J lost 1 base, with 14 bases between them.

The rearrangement links TRBV5-1 to TRBJ2-2; a possible D gene is TRBD2 (5 bases). The sequence was obtained from a woman under 30 in good health. Sequenced: blood. The CDR3: CASSLGGQVNTGELFF. The DNA of the CDR3 is TGCGCCAGCAGCCTTGGCGGGCAGGTGAACACCGGGGAGCTGTTTTTT.